The rows below give T cell receptor beta chains drawn from one sample of a study of CD8+ T cells in alopecia areata. Measured with immunoSEQ multiplex PCR; TCRdb has only the in-frame clones, and not every one. Seen here are approximately 130,000 clones, about 50% observed once, and the top ten hold about 11%. The sequencing input was NKG2D-low CD8+ T cells sorted from blood. These receptors were taken from a human donor with alopecia areata. Both conserved end residues are part of each CDR3. The D gene is left open where the match is weak. Size values are once, few and many counts, or a class for expanded clones, and some rows have none.

V	D	J	size	DNA	CDR3
TRBV4-1	NA	TRBJ2-1	NA	TGCGCCAGCAGCCAACAGGGTAGTGAGCAGTTCTTC	CASSQQGSEQFF
TRBV30	NA	TRBJ2-1	NA	TGTGCCTGGGGCGACAGCGGCTCCTACAATGAGCAGTTCTTC	CAWGDSGSYNEQFF
TRBV30	TRBD2	TRBJ2-3	few	TGTGCCTGGAGTGACGGACTAGCGGGGGCGGACACAGATACGCAGTATTTT	CAWSDGLAGADTDTQYF
TRBV9	TRBD2	TRBJ2-1	NA	TGTGCCAGCAGCGTCGGACTAGGCTCCTACAATGAGCAGTTCTTC	CASSVGLGSYNEQFF
TRBV4-1	NA	TRBJ2-5	few	TGCGCCAGCAGCCAAATCGGCAGACAAGAGACCCAGTACTTC	CASSQIGRQETQYF
TRBV5-1	NA	TRBJ2-3	NA	TGCGCCAGCAGCTTGAGACTAGACCAAGATACGCAGTATTTT	CASSLRLDQDTQYF
TRBV7-8	TRBD1	TRBJ2-7	NA	TGTGCCAGCAGCTTTGGGGGACAGCCCTACGAGCAGTACTTC	CASSFGGQPYEQYF
TRBV6-6	NA	TRBJ2-7	NA	TGTGCCAGTTTGGGGGGATCGTACGAGCAGTACTTC	CASLGGSYEQYF
TRBV15	NA	TRBJ1-5	NA	TGTGCCACCAGCAGAGTGAATAGCAATCAGCCCCAGCATTTT	CATSRVNSNQPQHF
TRBV29-1	NA	TRBJ2-5	NA	TGCAGCGTTCCAGAGTTTGGGGAGACCCAGTACTTC	CSVPEFGETQYF
TRBV28	NA	TRBJ2-5	few	TGTGCCAGCAGTTTATCGGGGGATGGTATTGAGACCCAGTACTTC	CASSLSGDGIETQYF
TRBV30	TRBD1	TRBJ1-1	NA	TGTGCCTGGAGGGACAGGGGGCCTACTGAAGCTTTCTTT	CAWRDRGPTEAFF
TRBV29-1	TRBD2	TRBJ2-1	NA	TGCAGCGTTGCCTCCGAACTAGCGGGAGGGCTCCTCCGGGATGAGCAGTTCTTC	CSVASELAGGLLRDEQFF
TRBV7-9	TRBD2	TRBJ2-1	NA	TGTGCCAGCAGCTTAGGGTTAGCGGGTCGCAATGAGCAGTTCTTC	CASSLGLAGRNEQFF
TRBV4-1	TRBD1	TRBJ2-1	NA	TGCGCCAGCAGCCACCTACCGGGACAGGGAGGTAATGAGCAGTTCTTC	CASSHLPGQGGNEQFF
TRBV7-9	NA	TRBJ1-1	NA	TGTGCCAGCAGTCGGATGGGCACTGAAGCTTTCTTT	CASSRMGTEAFF
TRBV29-1	NA	TRBJ2-1	few	TGCAGCGTTGATGAAGCAAATGAGCAGTTCTTC	CSVDEANEQFF
TRBV5-1	TRBD1	TRBJ2-2	NA	TGCGCCAGCAGTTCCGGGACAGACACCGGGGAGCTGTTTTTT	CASSSGTDTGELFF
TRBV27	TRBD1	TRBJ1-2	NA	TGTGCCAGCAGTTCATCGACAGGGGGCGAGGGCTACACCTTC	CASSSSTGGEGYTF
TRBV29-1	TRBD2	TRBJ2-1	NA	TGCAGCGTTATCCCTAGCGGATCCTACAATGAGCAGTTCTTC	CSVIPSGSYNEQFF
TRBV29-1	NA	TRBJ1-2	once	TGCAGCGTGGCCGGTGGGGGGGATAGCTATGGCTACACCTTC	CSVAGGGDSYGYTF
TRBV29-1	TRBD2	TRBJ2-1	NA	TGCAGCACCGACGGGGGAGGGAACTACAATGAGCAGTTCTTC	CSTDGGGNYNEQFF
TRBV29-1	NA	TRBJ2-7	few	TGCAGCGCGAGGGGGACCCCTACTGAGTCCTACGAGCAGTACTTC	CSARGTPTESYEQYF
TRBV5-1	NA	TRBJ2-5	NA	TGCGCCAGCAGCCCTGGGGACCAAGAGACCCAGTACTTC	CASSPGDQETQYF
TRBV5-1	NA	TRBJ2-7	once	TGCGCCAGCAGCTTGAGGGAGTGGGGCGAGCAGTACTTC	CASSLREWGEQYF
TRBV25-1	NA	TRBJ2-1	NA	TGTGCCAGCAGTGTCCTGTCGCACAATGAGCAGTTCTTC	CASSVLSHNEQFF
TRBV29-1	NA	TRBJ2-5	NA	TGCAGCGTTGAAGAAGTGGAGACCCAGTACTTC	CSVEEVETQYF
TRBV29-1	NA	TRBJ2-7	NA	TGCAGCGTTGAACGTCGGCCCTACGAGCAGTACTTC	CSVERRPYEQYF
TRBV28	NA	TRBJ1-1	NA	TGTGCCAGCAGTTTAACGGAGAACACTGAAGCTTTCTTT	CASSLTENTEAFF
TRBV28	TRBD1	TRBJ2-7	NA	TGTGCCAGCAGTTCCGGGACAGGGCCCTACGAGCAGTACTTC	CASSSGTGPYEQYF